This T cell receptor beta chain was found in a study of blood T cell repertoires in COVID-19. Study-level information: Sources were T cells, B-cell-depleted T cells, or PBMCs; the material itself was cDNA or gDNA.

Assay: immunoSEQ multiplex PCR; the TCRdb copy retains only in-frame clones and omits some. Of about 400,000 clones listed, more than 85% are singletons. Recovery among Cohort 3 donors was established by two negative PCRs, clearance, or symptom resolution. Sequencing used PBMCs or T cells enriched from blood (not recorded which). The receptor was isolated from a woman aged 25-40 years who had recovered from COVID-19.

The CDR3 spells CASSLGQGAGFNEQFF. Here the CDR3 DNA reads TGTGCCAGCAGCCTCGGACAGGGGGCAGGATTCAATGAGCAGTTCTTC. The gene calls are TRBV7-8 and TRBJ2-1, with 11 bases identical to TRBD1. There are 16 residues in the CDR3. After removal of 5 bases from V and 6 bases from J, the junction contained 9 bases not matched to a gene. The germline gives CDR1 SGHVS, CDR2 FQNEAQ.